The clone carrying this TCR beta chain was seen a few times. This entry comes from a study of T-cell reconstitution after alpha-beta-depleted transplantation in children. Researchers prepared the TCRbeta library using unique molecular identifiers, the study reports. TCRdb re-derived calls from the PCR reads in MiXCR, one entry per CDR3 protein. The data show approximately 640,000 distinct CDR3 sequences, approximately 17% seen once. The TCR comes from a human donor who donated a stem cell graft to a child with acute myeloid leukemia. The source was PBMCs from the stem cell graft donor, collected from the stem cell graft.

The CDR3 sequence is CASQDSQTTGELFF. The CDR3 bases are TGTGCCAGCCAGGACTCCCAGACGACCGGGGAGCTGTTTTTT. The chain has TRBV7-6 and TRBJ2-2; D possibly corresponds to TRBD2 (5 bases). The CDR3 is 14 residues long. Trimming left V 8 bases short and J 5 bases short, with 15 bases between. Germline-derived CDR1 and CDR2 are SGHVS and FNYEAQ.